The 21 T cell receptor beta chains given below trace back to one sample, sequenced in a study of OX40 agonist ivuxolimab in advanced cancers. Some clones are missing from TCRdb's copy, which holds only in-frame ones; the method was immunoSEQ multiplex PCR. Here the sample spans some 67,000 clones, around nine tenths being singletons. The sample was CD4+ or CD8+ T cells sorted from blood, taken in a trial of the OX40 agonist ivuxolimab. The receptors originated from an adult with an advanced solid tumor such as melanoma, head and neck, liver or kidney cancer.

The chain combines TRBV28 with TRBJ2-7; D is perhaps TRBD1 (6 bases). The CDR3 totals 17 residues. V was pared by 1 base and J by 7 bases, with 23 bases between. Germline V gene data show CDR1 as MDHEN and CDR2 as SYDVKM. CDR3 in amino acids: CASSLLVRTDLLGEQYF. The CDR3 DNA sequence: TGTGCCAGCAGTTTATTGGTCAGGACAGATCTACTAGGAGAGCAGTACTTC.

This clone was observed a single time. V gene TRBV7-9 combines with J gene TRBJ2-2; no reliable D call. The CDR3 covers 14 residues. V gave up 3 bases and J gave up 7 bases, with 12 bases separating them. The V gene's germline CDR1 is SEHNR and CDR2 FQNEAQ (reference sequence). CDR3 DNA sequence: TGTGCCAGCAGCTTCAATACGGACGTCGGGGAGCTGTTTTTT. Translation gives CASSFNTDVGELFF.

This chain joins TRBV10-3 and TRBJ1-3, with D uncertain. Trimming removed 10 bases at V and 0 bases at J, with 10 bases between. The CDR3 spans 13 residues. Germline CDR1 ENHRY, CDR2 SYGVKD. This chain's CDR3 is CATEFNSGNTIYF. The CDR3 DNA is TGTGCCACCGAATTTAACTCTGGAAACACCATATATTTT.

This chain uses TRBV10-2 with TRBJ1-2, with D perhaps TRBD1 (6 bases). Per germline, CDR1 WSHSY and CDR2 SAAADI. The V gene lost 7 bases and the J gene lost 8 bases, with 29 bases spanning the gap. The length of the CDR3 is 17 residues. As DNA, the CDR3 is TGCGCCAGCAACTCAGACAGGTTGAATCGGGGGGAAGGAGGCTACACCTTC. This codes for CASNSDRLNRGEGGYTF.

The rearrangement uses TRBV7-7 and TRBJ2-7; 10 nucleotides align to TRBD1. The CDR3 totals 14 residues. The ends lost 3 bases at V and 2 bases at J; junction bases unmatched: 1. Per germline, CDR1 SSHAT and CDR2 FNYEAQ (reference sequence). This CDR3 reads CASSFGTGAYEQYF. The CDR3 nucleotides are TGTGCCAGCAGCTTTGGGACAGGGGCCTACGAGCAGTACTTC.

This clone was counted between two and nine times. CDR3 in DNA: TGTGCCATCAGTGAGAAGGCGCAGAACACTGAAGCTTTCTTT. Protein sequence: CAISEKAQNTEAFF. The J gene is TRBJ1-1, the V gene TRBV10-3; no firm D call. V was trimmed by 2 bases and J by 1 base, leaving 8 bases between them. The CDR3 covers 14 residues. The V gene's germline CDR1 is ENHRY and CDR2 SYGVKD.

This sequence joins TRBV11-3 and TRBJ2-2; the D gene is possibly TRBD1 (6 bases). Trimming cost V 5 bases and J 0 bases, with 7 bases left between them. The CDR3 has 14 residues. Germline V gene sequence: CDR1 SGHNT, CDR2 YENEEA. The CDR3 is CASSGTTNTGELFF. CDR3 coding DNA: TGTGCCAGCAGCGGGACAACGAACACCGGGGAGCTGTTTTTT.

The rearrangement links TRBV7-9 to TRBJ1-4; 7 bases are a match to TRBD1. Unmatched junction bases numbered 6, after V lost 6 bases and J lost 8 bases. Germline V gene data show CDR1 as SEHNR and CDR2 as FQNEAQ (reference sequence). CDR3 length: 13 amino acids. The CDR3 is CASRRQGREKLFF. CDR3 bases: TGTGCCAGCAGAAGACAGGGAAGAGAAAAACTGTTTTTT.

The CDR3 DNA reads as TGTGCCAGCAGCTGGGGACTAGCGGTGAGCACAGATACGCAGTATTTT. It encodes CASSWGLAVSTDTQYF. V and J are TRBV5-8 and TRBJ2-3, with 11 positions matching TRBD2. The CDR3 length is 16 residues. Germline assignment: CDR1 SGHTS and CDR2 YDEGEE. V lost 3 bases, J lost 0 bases, and 3 bases stayed unmatched.

This chain connects TRBV2 to TRBJ2-3, with a tentative D call TRBD2 (5 bases). The CDR3 consists of 15 residues. Germline V gives CDR1 SNHLY, CDR2 FYNNEI. V was cut by 6 bases and J by 2 bases, with 15 bases left in between. CDR3 sequence (DNA): TGTGCCAGCAGAGCCGTCCGGACTTTCACAGATACGCAGTATTTT. Its protein is CASRAVRTFTDTQYF.

The V gene is TRBV6-1, the J gene TRBJ2-1; 7 positions agree with TRBD1. Trimming at V came to 2 bases and at J to 4 bases, leaving 11 bases not matched to a gene. This CDR3 is 17 amino acids long. Germline V gene data show CDR1 as MNHNS and CDR2 as SASEGT. This chain's CDR3 is CASSERSGQGVYNEQFF. The DNA of the CDR3 is TGTGCCAGCAGTGAAAGGAGTGGGCAGGGGGTATACAATGAGCAGTTCTTC.

The V call is TRBV6-6, the J call TRBJ1-2; 7 bases match TRBD1. The CDR3 is 16 amino acids. V lost 4 bases and J lost 8; bases outside the gene matches: 16. Germline lookup yields CDR1 MNHNY and CDR2 SVGAGI (reference sequence). As DNA, the CDR3 is TGTGCCAGCAGTTCCGTTACAGGGGCTTTTTCTCGAGGCTACACCTTC. It encodes CASSSVTGAFSRGYTF.

In DNA form, the CDR3 reads TGCGCCAGCAGCCAAGACTGGGACAGGGCGTACGAGCAGTACTTC. Its protein is CASSQDWDRAYEQYF. The chain uses TRBV4-1 and TRBJ2-5; TRBD1 matches 9 bases. The J call could be wrong; TRBJ2-7 is a better fit for the DNA end. Germline V gene sequence: CDR1 MGHRA, CDR2 YSYEKL. CDR3 length: 15 residues.

The V gene is TRBV7-2, the J gene TRBJ2-3; a weak D match, TRBD1 (6 bases). The CDR3 is made up of 13 amino acids. Germline lookup yields CDR1 SGHTA and CDR2 FQGNSA. V gave up 5 bases and J gave up 9 bases, with 15 bases separating them. The CDR3 region is CASSPRSGTTQYF. CDR3 nucleotides: TGTGCCAGCAGCCCGAGGTCGGGGACAACGCAGTATTTT.

CDR3 DNA sequence: TGTGCCAGCAGCGTAATAGCGGGACACTCCTACGAGCAGTACTTC. This codes for CASSVIAGHSYEQYF. J is TRBJ2-7 and V is TRBV9; 8 bases map to TRBD2. The ends lost 1 base at V and 0 bases at J; junction bases unmatched: 3. CDR1 SGDLS and CDR2 YYNGEE come from the germline V gene. The CDR3 totals 15 residues.

The V call is TRBV11-2, the J call TRBJ2-7, with no clear D. The CDR3 extends over 11 amino acids. From germline, CDR1 is SGHAT and CDR2 FQNNGV. The V end lost 3 bases, the J end lost 3 bases, and 3 bases lay between the germline ends. CDR3 in DNA: TGTGCCAGCAGCTTTAACTACGAGCAGTACTTC. As protein: CASSFNYEQYF.

The J gene is TRBJ1-6, the V gene TRBV6-1, with a tentative D call TRBD1 (5 bases). This CDR3 spans 14 amino acids. The germline V gene has CDR1 MNHNS and CDR2 SASEGT. Between the trimmed V and J ends, which lost 5 bases and 5 bases, there was a span of 10 bases. CDR3 region: CASSFDRNNSPLHF. In DNA form, the CDR3 reads TGTGCCAGCAGTTTTGACAGAAATAATTCACCCCTCCACTTT.

The rearrangement links TRBV4-3 to TRBJ1-3; possibly TRBD1 for D (6 bases). Germline assignment: CDR1 LGHNA and CDR2 YSLEER. V lost 0 bases and J 4 bases, leaving 10 bases between the germline ends. This CDR3 spans 15 amino acids. The CDR3 reads CASSQEKGGGNTIYF. Here the CDR3 DNA reads TGCGCCAGCAGCCAAGAAAAAGGGGGAGGAAACACCATATATTTT.

The chain has TRBV6-6 and TRBJ1-4; a weak D match, TRBD1 (5 bases). Germline V lookup: CDR1 MNHNY, CDR2 SVGAGI (reference sequence). The CDR3 has 15 residues. V lost 2 bases to trimming and J lost 0 bases, with 7 bases between them. For the CDR3, the DNA is TGTGCCAGCAGTTACATACAGGCAACTAATGAAAAACTGTTTTTT. It codes for CASSYIQATNEKLFF.

The rearrangement links TRBV6-5 to TRBJ1-2, with 7 bases that match TRBD1. CDR1 MNHEY and CDR2 SVGAGI come from the germline V gene. The V and J ends lost 6 bases and 3 bases, in that order; junction bases with no gene match: 4. There are 13 residues in the CDR3. Here the CDR3 reads CASRAGTDYGYTF. The CDR3 DNA reads as TGTGCCAGCAGAGCCGGGACAGACTATGGCTACACCTTC.

This clone was counted only a few times. The chain recombines TRBV7-3 with TRBJ2-2; D gene ambiguous. Germline values: CDR1 SGHTA, CDR2 FQGTGA. V lost 8 bases to trimming and J lost 6 bases, with 10 bases between them. The CDR3 consists of 12 residues. CDR3 amino acids: CASGLGSGELFF. CDR3 coding DNA: TGTGCCAGCGGGTTGGGATCCGGGGAGCTGTTTTTT. Full variable domain (remainder filled in from reference TRBV7-3 and TRBJ2-2): GAGVSQTPSNKVTEKGKYVELRCDPISGHTALYWYRQSLGQGPEFLIYFQGTGAADDSGLPNDRFFAVRPEGSVSTLKIQRTERGDSAVYLCASGLGSGELFFGEGSRLTVL.